This is a list of T cell receptor beta chains from one sample in a study of shared clonotypes between healthy human individuals. The method was immunoSEQ multiplex PCR; TCRdb's version includes in-frame clones alone and lacks a portion of them. There are around 1.9 million clones in the sample; about 93% occur only once, and about 1.8% lies in the top ten. Sequenced: naive CD8+ T cells from PBMCs. All receptors come from a man aged 18 to 30 in good health. Some clones in this sample may be carry-over from other donors' samples. The CDR3 runs from the conserved cysteine through the conserved F or W. A D gene is named only where the DNA matches it firmly. The size entry is marked missing in some rows and otherwise reads once, few, many or a size class.

d_call	v_call	j_call	clone_size	cdr3_nt	cdr3_aa
TRBD1	TRBV10-3	TRBJ2-7	once	TGTGCCATCAGTGAAGAACAGGGGGCGCGGTACGAGCAGTACTTC	CAISEEQGARYEQYF
.	TRBV7-6	TRBJ2-7	.	TGTGCCAGCAGCTTAGTCCCCACACCTCCCGAGCAGTACTTC	CASSLVPTPPEQYF
.	TRBV5-5	TRBJ1-2	.	TGTGCCAGCAGCTTGGCTGGGGCTAACTATGGCTACACCTTC	CASSLAGANYGYTF
.	TRBV14	TRBJ1-4	.	TGTGCCAGCAGCCAAGATTGGGGGATAAATGAAAAACTGTTTTTT	CASSQDWGINEKLFF
.	TRBV6-5	TRBJ2-7	.	TGTGCCAGCAGTTACTCTTATGCCCAGGGTCGGAACGAGCAGTACTTC	CASSYSYAQGRNEQYF
.	TRBV27	TRBJ2-1	.	TGTGCCAGCCGAATGGGGCCAAATGAGCAGTTCTTC	CASRMGPNEQFF
.	TRBV15	TRBJ2-5	.	TGTGCCACCAGCTCCCCCCCAAGGTTACCGCCAGAAGAGACCCAGTACTTC	CATSSPPRLPPEETQYF
TRBD1	TRBV5-1	TRBJ2-5	.	TGCGCCAGCAGCATGGGACAGGCAGGATGGGAGACCCAGTACTTC	CASSMGQAGWETQYF
TRBD2	TRBV7-9	TRBJ2-3	.	TGTGCCAGCAGGACGACTAGCGGGGCGAGCACAGATACGCAGTATTTT	CASRTTSGASTDTQYF
.	TRBV7-9	TRBJ2-1	.	TGTGCCAGCAGGGGGATCAGGCAGGGTGGGTACAATGAGCAGTTCTTC	CASRGIRQGGYNEQFF
.	TRBV11-2	TRBJ2-1	.	TGTGCCAGCAGCTTAGGCTCCCTGGGTGGTCCGGGTGAGCAGTTCTTC	CASSLGSLGGPGEQFF
TRBD2	TRBV19	TRBJ2-7	.	TGTGCCAGTAGTATCCACCTAGCGGGAGGAGGATACGAGCAGTACTTC	CASSIHLAGGGYEQYF
TRBD1	TRBV7-2	TRBJ1-1	.	TGTGCCAGCAGCTTAGTTGTTCCACACAGGGGAGGTACGAACACTGAAGCTTTCTTT	CASSLVVPHRGGTNTEAFF
TRBD2	TRBV4-1	TRBJ2-7	.	TGCGCCAGCAGCCCCGGGACTAGCGGGAGTGCCGAGCAGTACTTC	CASSPGTSGSAEQYF
.	TRBV7-2	TRBJ2-1	.	TGTGCCAGCAGCTCCTTAGATTACAATGAGCAGTTCTTC	CASSSLDYNEQFF
.	TRBV9	TRBJ1-2	few	TGTGCCAGCAGCTCCCTGGGAGAACCATTCAACTATGGCTACACCTTC	CASSSLGEPFNYGYTF
.	TRBV2	TRBJ1-2	.	TGTGCCAGCAAAGAGCTAAACTATGGCTACACCTTC	CASKELNYGYTF
TRBD1	TRBV4-1	TRBJ1-5	.	TGCGCCAGCAGCGAAAGGACAGGGGGCGGCAATCAGCCCCAGCATTTT	CASSERTGGGNQPQHF
TRBD2	TRBV4-3	TRBJ2-1	.	TGCGCCAGCAGCCAAGGGTTAGCGGGAGGGCCGGAGAATGAGCAGTTCTTC	CASSQGLAGGPENEQFF
TRBD2	TRBV7-9	TRBJ2-3	once	TGTGCCAGCAGCACACTAGCGGAGCAGGATACGCAGTATTTT	CASSTLAEQDTQYF
.	TRBV28	TRBJ2-7	.	TGTGCCAGCAGCCTAGGCGGGGTAGCCTCGGGCTACGAGCAGTACTTC	CASSLGGVASGYEQYF
.	TRBV19	TRBJ2-1	.	TGTGCCATAAAAGGCGCCGAGAATGAGCAGTTCTTC	CAIKGAENEQFF
.	TRBV28	TRBJ1-5	once	TGTGCCAGCAGTTTAAGTTCCCATAGCAATCAGCCCCAGCATTTT	CASSLSSHSNQPQHF
TRBD2	TRBV28	TRBJ2-5	.	TGTGCCAGCAGGCTATGGCGCCCTAGCGGGAGGGAAGAGACCCAGTACTTC	CASRLWRPSGREETQYF
.	TRBV6-1	TRBJ2-1	.	TGTGCCAGCAGTGAGGCGCCTAGCGATTACAATGAGCAGTTCTTC	CASSEAPSDYNEQFF
TRBD1	TRBV5-6	TRBJ2-7	.	TGTGCCAGCAGCGCGGGACAGGGGTACTACGAGCAGTACTTC	CASSAGQGYYEQYF
TRBD2	TRBV29-1	TRBJ2-7	once	TGCAGCGTTTCTGGTGGGAGGGACTCCTACGAGCAGTACTTC	CSVSGGRDSYEQYF
.	TRBV5-1	TRBJ1-1	.	TGCGCCAGCGGCCACCGGGACGGGGAAGCTTTCTTT	CASGHRDGEAFF
TRBD1	TRBV9	TRBJ2-7	.	TGTGCCAGCAGCGTGGACAGGGATTCCTACGAGCAGTACTTC	CASSVDRDSYEQYF
TRBD2	TRBV5-1	TRBJ2-2	.	TGCGCCAGCAGCTTGCGCCTAGCGGTGGCCGGGGAGCTGTTTTTT	CASSLRLAVAGELFF
.	TRBV18	TRBJ2-2	.	TGTGCCAGCTCAAACCCCCAGGGTACGAACACCGGGGAGCTGTTTTTT	CASSNPQGTNTGELFF
.	TRBV9	TRBJ2-3	.	TGTGCCAGCAGCGCTTTTAGCGGAGGGGGCACAGATACGCAGTATTTT	CASSAFSGGGTDTQYF
.	TRBV10-2	TRBJ2-1	.	TGCGCCAGCGGGACTCCTTGGCAGTTCTTC	CASGTPWQFF
.	TRBV10-3	TRBJ1-1	.	TGTGCCATCAGTGGACGGGGCACTGAAGCTTTCTTT	CAISGRGTEAFF
.	TRBV19	TRBJ1-1	.	TGTGCCAGTAATCCCGGGCCTGACCTGAACACTGAAGCTTTCTTT	CASNPGPDLNTEAFF
TRBD1	TRBV7-2	TRBJ1-5	.	TGTGCCAGCAGCGCCCCAGGGGGCTGGCAGCCCCAGCATTTT	CASSAPGGWQPQHF
.	TRBV7-2	TRBJ2-5	.	TGTGCCAGCAGCCTTTGGGACGGCCAAGAGACCCAGTACTTC	CASSLWDGQETQYF
TRBD1	TRBV29-1	TRBJ1-3	once	TGCAGCGCGTCGAAACAGGGGGCTTCTGGAAACACCATATATTTT	CSASKQGASGNTIYF